This paragraph reports one T cell receptor (beta chain). This specimen comes from a study of blood T cell repertoires in COVID-19. The CDR3 spans 15 residues. Germline V CDR1 and CDR2: SGHAT, FQDESV (reference sequence). The J segment lost 0 bases and the V segment lost 6 bases, leaving 6 bases of the junction unmatched. This table comes from immunoSEQ multiplex PCR, and its TCRdb copy is limited to in-frame clones, with some not included. The sample shows about 270,000 clones, around 90% of them seen only once. The rearrangement uses TRBV11-1 and TRBJ2-7, with 9 bases fitting TRBD1. Sequenced sample: PBMCs or T cells enriched from blood (not recorded which). This sequence was found in a woman aged 50 to 65 who had recovered from COVID-19. Written as DNA, the CDR3 is TGTGCCAGCAGTCACCCGACAGGGGGCTCCTACGAGCAGTACTTC. Protein sequence: CASSHPTGGSYEQYF.